This T cell receptor beta chain was retrieved from a study of graft-versus-host responses after intestinal transplantation. Overall study: Recipients were all induced with anti-thymocyte globulin, then given tacrolimus and steroids for around three years.

Once the reaction had ended, proliferating CFSE-low CD3+CD4+ and CD3+CD8+ responders were sorted. Study-level points and caveats: Graft-donor T cell macrochimerism coincided with high graft-versus-host to host-versus-graft clonal ratios in allografts. Circulating GvH clones peaking coincided with falling HvG clones soon after transplant.

This table comes from immunoSEQ multiplex PCR, and its TCRdb copy is limited to in-frame clones, with some not included. The sample carries roughly 25,000 clones, around 40% recorded once. The TCR comes from a human patient who received an intestinal transplant. The material was alloreactive CD4+ T cells from a mixed lymphocyte reaction culture, obtained before intestinal transplant. The subset is: CFSE-low proliferating T cells sorted from roughly 6-day pre-transplant mixed lymphocyte reaction (GvH or HvG direction).

The DNA for the CDR3 is TGTGCCAGCAGCACACTAGCGGGGTTCTACAATGAGCAGTTCTTC. Its translation: CASSTLAGFYNEQFF. J is TRBJ2-1 and V is TRBV13; 10 nucleotides match TRBD2. Germline V gene data show CDR1 as PRHDT and CDR2 as FYEKMQ (reference sequence). The CDR3 is made up of 15 amino acids. Losses at the gene ends were 5 bases for V and 3 bases for J; bases not matched to a gene: 4.